This TCR beta chain was captured in a study of T cell clusters in autoimmune cytopenias. TRB was amplified from about 260 ng of peripheral blood genomic DNA per sample. This clonotype is identified as medium-sized from frequency. The antigen remains undetermined. Germline lookup yields CDR1 MNHEY and CDR2 SVGAGI. The CDR3 is 15 amino acids. TRB rearrangements were amplified by touch-down multiplex PCR with mixed TRB-A/B primers. TCRdb re-called the multiplex PCR reads and catalogs CDR3 proteins one per entry, DNA excluded. The record lists about 7,800 distinct CDR3 sequences, of which the ten most abundant hold less than 5.5%. Study-wide results and limits: TRB repertoire shifts in secondary cytopenia and chronic lymphocytic leukemia mostly reflected lymphoma, not autoimmunity.

This TCR was recovered from a human donor with an autoimmune cytopenia or autoimmune hepatitis (not recorded which). Sequenced input: peripheral blood. The chain links TRBV6-5 to TRBJ2-5; with no DNA, the TCRdb D assignment of TRBD2 cannot be verified. CDR3: CASSYWLAGKETQYF.